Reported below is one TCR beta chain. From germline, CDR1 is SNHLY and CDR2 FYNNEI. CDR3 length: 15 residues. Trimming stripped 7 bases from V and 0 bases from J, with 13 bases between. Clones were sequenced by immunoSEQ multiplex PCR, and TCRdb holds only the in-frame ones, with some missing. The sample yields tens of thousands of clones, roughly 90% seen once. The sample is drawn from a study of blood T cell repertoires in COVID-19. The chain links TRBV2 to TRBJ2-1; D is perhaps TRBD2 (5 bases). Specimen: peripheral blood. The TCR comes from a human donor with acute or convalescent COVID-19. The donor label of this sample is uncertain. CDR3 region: CASTNGLSSYNEQFF. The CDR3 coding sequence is TGTGCCAGCACCAATGGACTCAGCTCCTACAATGAGCAGTTCTTC.